The rows below give T cell receptor beta chains drawn from one sample of a study of cytomegalovirus exposure and HLA in healthy donors. Measured with immunoSEQ multiplex PCR; TCRdb has only the in-frame clones, and not every one. The table has tens of thousands of clones, 64% seen once. Source material: PBMCs. The source of these receptors is a human donor in good health. Both conserved end residues are part of each CDR3. Each record gives: D gene, clone size, V gene, J gene, CDR3 protein, CDR3 DNA. D genes are given only for firm matches. Rows may omit the clone size; those that give it use once, few, many or a size class.

NA,NA,TRBV7-2,TRBJ2-1,CASSPRNEQFF,TGTGCCAGCAGTCCCCGCAATGAGCAGTTCTTC
NA,NA,TRBV2,TRBJ1-1,CASSVLTLNTEAFF,TGTGCCAGCAGTGTTTTAACTTTGAACACTGAAGCTTTCTTT
NA,NA,TRBV7-9,TRBJ1-5,CASSPGDGSTRPQHF,TGTGCCAGCAGCCCTGGAGATGGCAGTACTCGGCCCCAGCATTTT
TRBD1,NA,TRBV28,TRBJ1-4,CASSPGTGRATNEKLFF,TGTGCCAGCAGTCCGGGGACAGGTCGCGCAACTAATGAAAAACTGTTTTTT
TRBD1,NA,TRBV5-1,TRBJ1-1,CASSVQGYTEAFF,TGCGCCAGCAGCGTACAGGGGTACACTGAAGCTTTCTTT
TRBD1,NA,TRBV10-3,TRBJ1-4,CAISPRTGFNEKLFF,TGTGCCATCAGTCCAAGGACAGGGTTTAATGAAAAACTGTTTTTT
TRBD1,NA,TRBV19,TRBJ1-2,CASGRQGESGYTF,TGTGCCAGTGGTAGACAGGGGGAGAGTGGCTACACCTTC
NA,NA,TRBV18,TRBJ2-3,CASSPLQRSTDTQYF,TGTGCCAGCTCACCACTCCAGCGGAGCACAGATACGCAGTATTTT
NA,NA,TRBV30,TRBJ1-3,CARRGGGNTIYF,TGTGCCCGCCGCGGGGGTGGAAACACCATATATTTT
TRBD2,NA,TRBV6-1,TRBJ2-5,CASSYTGGKETQYF,TGTGCCAGCAGTTATACCGGGGGGAAAGAGACCCAGTACTTC
NA,NA,TRBV9,TRBJ1-6,CASSDMGAVNSPLHF,TGTGCCAGCAGTGACATGGGGGCGGTTAATTCACCCCTCCACTTT
NA,once,TRBV16,TRBJ1-5,CASSSGGVDQPQHF,TGTGCCAGCAGCTCGGGGGGGGTAGATCAGCCCCAGCATTTT
NA,NA,TRBV19,TRBJ1-1,CASSIGGANTEAFF,TGTGCCAGTAGTATTGGGGGCGCAAATACTGAAGCTTTCTTT
NA,once,TRBV18,TRBJ1-3,CATGGQYVAGNAIYF,TGTGCCACCGGAGGACAGTATGTCGCCGGAAACGCCATATATTTT
NA,few,TRBV7-2,TRBJ1-2,CASSLGHAAGRYGYTF,TGTGCCAGCAGCTTAGGGCACGCTGCAGGGAGGTACGGCTACACCTTC
NA,NA,TRBV5-1,TRBJ2-5,CASSFGGVETQYF,TGCGCCAGCAGCTTTGGCGGGGTTGAGACCCAGTACTTC
NA,few,TRBV4-1,TRBJ2-5,CASSEGEASYETQYF,TGCGCCAGCAGCGAAGGGGAAGCTAGCTACGAGACCCAGTACTTC
NA,NA,TRBV5-1,TRBJ1-2,CASSLSPGAYGYTF,TGCGCCAGCAGCTTGAGTCCAGGGGCCTATGGCTACACCTTC
TRBD2,NA,TRBV2,TRBJ2-6,CASSLRDYSTRGANVLTF,TGTGCCAGCAGTCTCCGGGACTACTCTACTCGTGGGGCCAACGTCCTGACTTTC
NA,once,TRBV6-1,TRBJ1-1,CASSPRQRQNTEAFF,TGTGCCAGCAGTCCCAGACAGAGACAGAACACTGAAGCTTTCTTT
NA,NA,TRBV7-9,TRBJ1-2,CASSLITGYGYTF,TGTGCCAGCAGCTTAATCACGGGCTATGGCTACACCTTC
NA,few,TRBV11-2,TRBJ1-1,CASSYTRGTEAFF,TGTGCCAGCAGTTATACAAGGGGGACTGAAGCTTTCTTT
NA,NA,TRBV21-1,TRBJ2-3,CARERGRTDTQYF,TGTGCCAGGGAGCGGGGCCGCACAGATACGCAGTATTTT
NA,NA,TRBV5-1,TRBJ1-1,CASSLANPGQNTEAFF,TGCGCCAGCAGCTTGGCTAATCCGGGACAGAACACTGAAGCTTTCTTT
NA,once,TRBV19,TRBJ1-1,CASSIVAGAEAFF,TGTGCCAGTAGTATAGTGGCGGGGGCCGAAGCTTTCTTT
NA,NA,TRBV2,TRBJ2-7,CASSEQAILYEQYF,TGTGCCAGCAGTGAACAGGCGATTCTGTACGAGCAGTACTTC
TRBD2,NA,TRBV19,TRBJ2-7,CASSILAGASYEQYF,TGTGCCAGTAGTATATTAGCGGGGGCCTCCTACGAGCAGTACTTC
TRBD1,few,TRBV19,TRBJ2-1,CASSTGANNEQFF,TGTGCCAGCTCTACAGGGGCGAACAATGAGCAGTTCTTC
TRBD1,NA,TRBV5-1,TRBJ1-5,CASSSTGDQPQHF,TGCGCCAGCAGCTCCACAGGGGATCAGCCCCAGCATTTT
TRBD1,few,TRBV11-3,TRBJ1-1,CASINRGPFATEAFF,TGTGCCAGCATAAACAGGGGCCCCTTCGCCACTGAAGCTTTCTTT
TRBD2,once,TRBV5-4,TRBJ2-7,CASSLAPSGVGEQYF,TGTGCCAGCAGCTTGGCGCCTAGCGGGGTCGGGGAGCAGTACTTC
TRBD1,NA,TRBV9,TRBJ1-6,CASSPDRGGLYNSPLHF,TGTGCCAGCAGCCCCGACAGGGGAGGCCTCTATAATTCACCCCTCCACTTT
TRBD1,few,TRBV19,TRBJ1-4,CASSIGDSLSWGEKLFF,TGTGCCAGTAGTATAGGGGACAGCCTCTCATGGGGTGAAAAACTGTTTTTT
TRBD1,NA,TRBV5-1,TRBJ1-2,CASSAGGVYGYTF,TGCGCCAGCAGCGCAGGGGGCGTTTATGGCTACACCTTC